This T cell receptor beta chain was retrieved from a study of shared clonotypes between healthy human individuals (TCRdb year 2020). Concerning the study at large: A few men and two women, aged 18 to 49 years, made up the cohort. Different laboratories and diverse techniques were used to prepare libraries and sequence TCR repertoires, to increase sequencing depth and limit assay-specific biases. The study deeply sequenced blood TCR repertoires of about five healthy adults to estimate repertoire size and the extent of clonotype sharing between individuals. Per donor, leukapheresis produced somewhere between about 0.94 and 9 billion PBMCs. For each donor, three plates each were used for CD4 naive and CD4 memory, two plates were used for CD8 naive, and one plate was used for CD8 memory. Overall study results and their limits: Incomplete sequencing was indicated by rarefaction of sorted-subset datasets, despite the large sequencing depth. Across a handful of donors, approximately 5% of naive CD4, approximately 3.5% of naive CD8, 2% to 2.5% of memory CD4, and 0.4% of memory CD8 clonotypes were shared. Naive subsets generally had larger estimated clonotype richness than memory subsets. Because the study included a small number of donors, the genetic and exposure-history diversity represented was limited. Compared with non-shared clonotypes, clonotypes shared by all four sorted-subset donors had higher generation probabilities. Sampling was limited to blood, and TCR repertoires in tissue likely differ from TCR repertoires in blood. Pairwise subsampling led to the expectation that sequencing depth would affect the degree of clonotype sharing among donors.

Its CDR3 holds 16 amino acids, cysteine through phenylalanine. Only the CDR3 DNA stays, 48 bases, in frame from base 1. From a lookup of the germline V gene, CDR1 and CDR2 are SGHTA and FQGNSA. V is cut by 2 bases and J by 6 bases, and the space between the germline ends is 20 bases. CD8 naive samples were obtained by positive selection for CCR7 among CD45RO-negative cells, yielding a CD45RA+CCR7+ population from which TemRA cells were excluded. Healthy HIV-negative adults with no recently reported acute infections or vaccinations were included as donors. All donors were Caucasian adults living in Nashville, Tennessee, USA. Blood was collected by leukapheresis, and PBMCs were isolated by Ficoll-Histopaque density gradient centrifugation and then cryopreserved in liquid nitrogen vapor phase. Analytical flow cytometry was used to check the purity and quantity of every magnetically sorted T cell population. Each sorted fraction had its genomic DNA isolated and then quantified by UV absorbance on a Nanodrop 2000c.

TCR CDR3 regions were amplified from genomic DNA by multiplex PCR using the deep immunoSEQ assay. For each cell subset, the extracted genomic DNA was distributed evenly across all wells of several immunoSEQ 96-well plates, and each plate served as one replicate. For sorted subsets, each replicate PCR was loaded with about 200 ng genomic DNA, equivalent to about 33,000 T cell genomes. Purified libraries were measured with a Qubit 3.0 fluorometer, size-checked on a Bioanalyzer 2100, and measured again with the KAPA Library Quantification kit. Every immunoSEQ 96-well plate was sequenced on a dedicated single-read 150-cycle Illumina NextSeq 550 flow cell. Per the source publication's procedure: Because the immunoSEQ output included only junctional sequences and no quality scores, the filtering could not be the same as the filtering used for full-length reads. To assign V/J genes and CDR3, sequences were annotated against IMGT germline references using PyIR, a Python wrapper for IgBLAST v1.9. Reads were removed for weak V/J assignments (E-value above 1e-6), missing CDR3, stop codons, out-of-frame junctions, or ambiguous translated residues. V3J clonotypes were defined as sequences sharing an identical inferred V gene, J gene, and CDR3 amino acid sequence. Percentage overlap between repertoires was calculated by dividing the number of shared unique clonotypes by the size of the smaller repertoire. RTK rarefaction, the Chao1 estimator, and Recon v2.1 estimates of unobserved clonotypes were used to assess repertoire richness. For all TCRbeta clonotypes obtained by the gDNA method from several donors, generation probabilities were computed with OLGA. TCRdb holds this immuneACCESS table with in-frame rearrangements only. Some clones are missing; in checked studies, unresolved V genes explain under half, and the rest has no known cause. That table gives V, J and clone size, and the DNA gave D and trimming. The sample contains about 2.2 million clones, about 94% of them found a single time. The top ten clones comprise over 1.5% of the sample.

As regards this clone: Its specific antigen is unknown. Per-base qualities were not stored, and no clone one base away is much larger.

Recombination linked TRBV7-2 to TRBJ2-7; the D gene is perhaps TRBD2, on 5 matching bases. Sequenced: naive CD8+ T cells from PBMCs. The cell subset or site label for this specimen denotes: CD45RA+CCR7+. The receptor's source is a man younger than 35 in good health. Some clones in this sample may be carry-over from other donors' samples. The CDR3 region: CASSLNPRLASGEQYF. The DNA sequence follows: TGTGCCAGCAGCTTAAACCCGCGGCTAGCATCCGGCGAGCAGTACTTC.